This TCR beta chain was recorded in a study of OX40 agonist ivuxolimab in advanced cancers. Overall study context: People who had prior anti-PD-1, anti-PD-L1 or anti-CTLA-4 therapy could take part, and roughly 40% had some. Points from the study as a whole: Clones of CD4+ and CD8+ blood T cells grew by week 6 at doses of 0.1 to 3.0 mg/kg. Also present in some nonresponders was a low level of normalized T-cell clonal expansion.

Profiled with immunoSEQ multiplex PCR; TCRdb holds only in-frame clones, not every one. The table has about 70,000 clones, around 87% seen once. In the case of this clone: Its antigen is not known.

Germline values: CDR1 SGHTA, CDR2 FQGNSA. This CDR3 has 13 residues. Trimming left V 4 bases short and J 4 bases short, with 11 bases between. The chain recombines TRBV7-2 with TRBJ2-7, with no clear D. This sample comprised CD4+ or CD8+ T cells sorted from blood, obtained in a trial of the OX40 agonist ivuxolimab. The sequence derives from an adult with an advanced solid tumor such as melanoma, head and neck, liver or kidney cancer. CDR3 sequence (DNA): TGTGCCAGCAGCTCCTCGACTGGTTACGAGCAGTACTTC. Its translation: CASSSSTGYEQYF.